The TCR beta chain described here comes from a study of CD8+ T cells in alopecia areata. General study results and limits: It was lesional scalp, especially alopecia totalis/universalis, that showed higher clonality than normal scalp.

CDR1 and CDR2 from the germline V gene are GTSNPN and SVGIG (reference sequence). Between the trimmed V and J ends, which lost 3 bases and 4 bases, there was a span of 10 bases. The CDR3 length is 12 residues. Sequencing used cDNA as its template, made by extracting RNA and reverse transcribing it. The table came from immunoSEQ multiplex PCR; TCRdb's copy has only in-frame clones and leaves some out. This sample has approximately 150,000 clones, with about 70% found just once. A remark on this clone: Its cognate antigen is unknown.

The sample here was CD8+ T cells sorted from blood, taken at week 0. The sequence came from a human donor with alopecia areata. The rearrangement uses TRBV30 and TRBJ2-7; the D gene is possibly TRBD2 (6 bases). Here the CDR3 reads CAWRSRGYEQYF. The CDR3, as DNA: TGTGCCTGGAGGTCCCGGGGGTACGAGCAGTACTTC.